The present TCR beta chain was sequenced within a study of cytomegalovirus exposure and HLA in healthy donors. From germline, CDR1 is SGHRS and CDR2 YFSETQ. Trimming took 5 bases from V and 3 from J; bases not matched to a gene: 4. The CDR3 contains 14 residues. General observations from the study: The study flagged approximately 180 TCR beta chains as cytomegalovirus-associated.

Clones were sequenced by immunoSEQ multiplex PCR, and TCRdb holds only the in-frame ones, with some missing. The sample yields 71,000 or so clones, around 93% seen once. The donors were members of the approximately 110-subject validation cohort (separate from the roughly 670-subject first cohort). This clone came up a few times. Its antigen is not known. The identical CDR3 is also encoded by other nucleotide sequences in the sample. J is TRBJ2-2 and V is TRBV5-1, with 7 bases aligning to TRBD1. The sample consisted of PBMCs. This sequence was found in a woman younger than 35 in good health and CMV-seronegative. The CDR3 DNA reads TGCGCCAGCAGTTTAACAGGGGACACCGGGGAGCTGTTTTTT. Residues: CASSLTGDTGELFF.